The 17 T cell receptor beta chains given below trace back to one sample, sequenced in a study of identical twins. One entry per CDR3 protein, called by TCRdb with MiXCR from the 5' RACE reads. The table has hundreds of thousands of distinct CDR3 sequences, 12% seen once. These data also featured in a second study, about yellow fever vaccine responses in identical twins.

Material for sequencing was CD8+ T cells sorted from blood. The receptors here all came from a young woman in good health.

This chain connects TRBV12-5 to TRBJ2-7, with 9 bases fitting TRBD1. Germline loops: CDR1 LGHNT, CDR2 FRNRAP. The CDR3 is 13 residues long. The junction had 2 bases not matched to a gene; V was cut back by 6 bases and J by 2 bases. Here the CDR3 DNA reads TGTGCTAGTGGAAGGGACAGGGCCTACGAGCAGTACTTC. Encoded protein: CASGRDRAYEQYF.

This rearrangement joins TRBV15 to TRBJ2-1, with a possible D match to TRBD1 (5 bases). The CDR3 is made up of 13 amino acids. Germline CDR1 reads LNHNV; CDR2 reads YYDKDF (reference sequence). V shed 7 bases and J shed 3 bases, with 10 bases lying between them. The CDR3: CATNDRNYNEQFF. The CDR3 DNA is TGTGCCACCAACGACAGAAACTACAATGAGCAGTTCTTC.

This clonotype has at least ten counts. This chain joins TRBV6-5 and TRBJ2-2; D may be TRBD2 (5 bases). V gave up 4 bases and J gave up 4 bases, with 13 bases separating them. This CDR3 region has 15 residues. Per the germline V gene, CDR1 is MNHEY and CDR2 is SVGAGI. The CDR3 here is CASSSEGRGTGELFF. CDR3 in DNA: TGTGCCAGCAGTTCCGAGGGCCGCGGCACCGGGGAGCTGTTTTTT.

The chain carries TRBV5-1 and TRBJ1-2; D is perhaps TRBD1 (6 bases). Per germline, CDR1 SGHRS and CDR2 YFSETQ. The CDR3 is made up of 14 amino acids. The V end lost 0 bases, the J end lost 13 bases, and 19 bases lay between the germline ends. The CDR3 is CASSLERAGAFTTF. CDR3 nucleotide sequence: TGCGCCAGCAGCTTGGAAAGGGCAGGGGCCTTCACCACCTTC.

In its sample, this clonotype was seen a few times. The chain is built from TRBV3-1 and TRBJ1-3; a possible D gene is TRBD1 (5 bases). Germline-derived CDR1 and CDR2 are LGHDT and YNNKEL (reference sequence). V lost 7 bases and J lost 3, with 13 bases in between. The CDR3 extends over 14 amino acids. The DNA of the CDR3 is TGTGCCAGCAACGCAGGGACCCTTGGAAACACCATATATTTT. Amino acids: CASNAGTLGNTIYF.

This clonotype was seen only a few times. The chain is built from TRBV20-1 and TRBJ2-7; TRBD2 matches 14 bases. Looked up from germline, CDR1 is DFQATT and CDR2 is SNEGSKA (reference sequence). This CDR3 region has 17 residues. V shed 2 bases and J 4 bases; nucleotides not matched to a gene: 10. This chain's CDR3 is CSARSGLAGAPGYEQYV. CDR3 sequence (DNA): TGCAGTGCTAGATCGGGACTAGCGGGGGCACCTGGATACGAGCAGTACGTC.

This chain connects TRBV24-1 to TRBJ1-2, with no clear D. Germline V gives CDR1 KGHDR, CDR2 SFDVKD. The V gene lost 4 bases and the J gene lost 4 bases, with 9 bases spanning the gap. This CDR3 contains 13 residues. CDR3 bases: TGTGCCACCAGTGACCGTTCGGGCTATGGCTACACCTTC. Translating gives CATSDRSGYGYTF.

The sample holds many counts of this clonotype. V is TRBV7-6 and J is TRBJ2-7; possible D gene TRBD2, 5 bases. The CDR3 consists of 13 residues. Trimming pared 3 bases from V and 4 bases from J, leaving 10 bases between. Germline V gives CDR1 SGHVS, CDR2 FNYEAQ. Here the CDR3 DNA reads TGTGCCAGCAGCTTGGGTTCGGGGTACGAGCAGTACTTC. The encoded protein is CASSLGSGYEQYF.

The chain links TRBV11-1 to TRBJ2-1; 16 bases align to TRBD2. The germline V gene has CDR1 SGHAT and CDR2 FQDESV (reference sequence). J was trimmed by 4 bases and V by 5 bases; bases with no gene match: 11. The CDR3 consists of 19 residues. CDR3 sequence reads: CASSPAGTSGRAGYNEQFF. CDR3 bases: TGTGCCAGCAGCCCTGCCGGGACTAGCGGGAGGGCCGGTTACAATGAGCAGTTCTTC.

The J gene is TRBJ2-3, the V gene TRBV20-1, with TRBD2 identical over 13 bases. The CDR3 contains 15 residues. CDR1 is DFQATT, CDR2 SNEGSKA, per germline (reference sequence). V lost 6 bases and J lost 2; bases outside the gene matches: 5. The CDR3 protein is CSAGLAGDATDTQYF. As DNA, the CDR3 is TGCAGTGCCGGACTAGCGGGAGATGCCACAGATACGCAGTATTTT.

This clonotype was recorded a few times. The rearrangement links TRBV11-3 to TRBJ2-1; D possibly corresponds to TRBD2 (6 bases). Germline CDR1 reads SGHNT; CDR2 reads YENEEA. Trimming took off 5 bases at V and 8 bases at J, with 13 bases between the two ends. This CDR3 comprises 13 residues. CDR3 sequence reads: CASSLEVADEQFF. Written as DNA, the CDR3 is TGTGCCAGCAGCCTCGAGGTAGCGGATGAGCAGTTCTTC.

This clonotype appeared a few times. The rearrangement links TRBV10-2 to TRBJ1-6; D uncertain. Trimming removed 6 bases from V and 7 bases from J, with 25 bases in between. This CDR3 has 18 residues. CDR1 and CDR2 (germline): WSHSY, SAAADI. This CDR3 is CASSDTEHYVNPNSPLHF. The CDR3 nucleotides are TGCGCCAGCAGCGACACTGAGCATTACGTGAACCCAAATTCACCCCTCCACTTT.

The chain couples TRBV3-1 to TRBJ1-5; D perhaps matches TRBD1 (6 bases). This CDR3 region has 15 residues. Between the trimmed V and J ends, which lost 3 bases and 4 bases, there was a span of 13 bases. In germline, CDR1 is LGHDT, CDR2 YNNKEL (reference sequence). The CDR3 region is CASSHGQWGNQPQHF. The CDR3 DNA reads as TGTGCCAGCAGCCACGGACAGTGGGGAAATCAGCCCCAGCATTTT.

This clonotype showed up just a few times. The chain uses TRBV2 and TRBJ2-7; D is uncertain. Germline V gene sequence: CDR1 SNHLY, CDR2 FYNNEI. Trimming took off 7 bases at V and 5 bases at J, with 12 bases between the two ends. CDR3 length: 12 residues. DNA for the CDR3: TGTGCCAGCAAGGATTCAATTAACGAGCAGTACTTC. This codes for CASKDSINEQYF.

The table lists this clonotype with many counts. The rearrangement links TRBV10-3 to TRBJ2-7; 10 nucleotides match TRBD2. The CDR3 is 16 amino acids. Germline V CDR1 and CDR2: ENHRY, SYGVKD. The J segment lost 2 bases and the V segment lost 2 bases, leaving 6 bases of the junction unmatched. The CDR3 loop reads CAISEGLAGGAYEQYF. The CDR3, as DNA: TGTGCCATCAGTGAGGGGTTAGCGGGAGGCGCCTACGAGCAGTACTTC.

The J gene is TRBJ1-1, the V gene TRBV25-1; 8 positions agree with TRBD1. J was trimmed by 1 base and V by 2 bases; bases with no gene match: 0. CDR1 and CDR2 from the germline V gene are MGHDK and SYGVNS. CDR3 size: 14 residues. The CDR3 DNA reads TGTGCCAGCAGTGAACAGGGGGCGAACACTGAAGCTTTCTTT. Protein: CASSEQGANTEAFF.

This clonotype was counted between two and nine times. The J gene is TRBJ2-3, the V gene TRBV4-1; 8 bases agree with TRBD2. After removal of 0 bases from V and 4 bases from J, the junction contained 0 bases not matched to a gene. The germline V gene encodes CDR1 MGHRA and CDR2 YSYEKL. The CDR3 contains 14 residues. The CDR3 DNA is TGCGCCAGCAGCCAAGAACTAGCGGCAGATACGCAGTATTTT. This encodes CASSQELAADTQYF.